This T cell receptor (beta chain) was captured by sequencing in a study of control samples from healthy donors and cancer patients. The data were produced by immunoSEQ multiplex PCR, yet TCRdb's version contains in-frame clones alone and is incomplete. This table holds 40,000 to 50,000 clones, roughly 94% found once. V gave up 4 bases and J gave up 7 bases; unmatched junction bases: 8. CDR3 length: 16 residues. The germline V gene encodes CDR1 MNHEY and CDR2 SMNVEV (reference sequence). The sequenced material came from blood. The origin of this receptor is a man aged 60 to 69 in good health. J is TRBJ2-4 and V is TRBV27; 12 bases match TRBD2. The CDR3 reads CASSSWTSGAQNIQYF. In DNA form, the CDR3 reads TGTGCCAGCAGTTCCTGGACTAGCGGGGCCCAGAACATTCAGTACTTC.